These 22 T cell receptor beta chains were all obtained from the same sample, sequenced in a study of T cell responses to AZD1222 COVID-19 vaccine. Libraries were prepared by immunoSEQ multiplex PCR; TCRdb keeps only in-frame clonotypes and omits some of them. The profile covers more than 150,000 clones, with approximately 94% appearing a single time and about 1.5% taken by the ten largest. This specimen consisted of peripheral blood, obtained 28 days after the second AZD1222 dose. The receptor source for this set is an adult who received the AZD1222 COVID-19 vaccine.

V usage is TRBV11-2 and J usage is TRBJ2-7; 11 positions agree with TRBD1. CDR1 is SGHAT, CDR2 FQNNGV, per germline. V lost 1 base and J lost 0; bases outside the gene matches: 8. The CDR3 extends over 18 amino acids. The CDR3 protein is CASSLVGRDRGSSYEQYF. The CDR3 DNA reads as TGTGCCAGCAGCTTAGTCGGTAGGGACAGGGGGAGCTCCTACGAGCAGTACTTC.

The J gene is TRBJ1-6, the V gene TRBV11-1; 8 positions agree with TRBD1. With 5 bases clipped from V and 4 bases from J, the junction kept 1 base outside the gene matches. The CDR3 runs to 14 residues. Germline assignment: CDR1 SGHAT and CDR2 FQDESV (reference sequence). CDR3: CASSRQGYNSPLHF. In DNA, the CDR3 is TGTGCCAGCAGCCGACAGGGGTATAATTCACCCCTCCACTTT. The full variable domain, completed using reference TRBV11-1 and TRBJ1-6, is EAEVAQSPRYKITEKSQAVAFWCDPISGHATLYWYRQILGQGPELLVQFQDESVVDDSQLPKDRFSAERLKGVDSTLKIQPAELGDSAMYLCASSRQGYNSPLHFGNGTRLTVT.

V is TRBV28 and J is TRBJ2-7, with TRBD1 matching 7 bases. The CDR3 has 15 residues. Germline V gene data show CDR1 as MDHEN and CDR2 as SYDVKM. V lost 7 bases and J lost 3; bases outside the gene matches: 12. In DNA, the CDR3 is TGTGCCAGCACCGAACCCGGGACAGCTGGCTACGAGCAGTACTTC. This sequence encodes CASTEPGTAGYEQYF.

V and J are TRBV6-1 and TRBJ1-5, with D unresolved. The CDR3 covers 15 residues. The V end was cut by 3 bases, the J end by 0 bases, with 9 bases between. Germline loops: CDR1 MNHNS, CDR2 SASEGT. The CDR3 spells CASSERQTSNQPQHF. The CDR3 DNA is TGTGCCAGCAGTGAGCGGCAGACTAGCAATCAGCCCCAGCATTTT.

The V gene is TRBV7-8, the J gene TRBJ2-7, with D possibly matching TRBD1 (6 bases). Deletions cut 5 bases from V and 6 bases from J, with 14 bases between. CDR3 length: 13 residues. Germline V gives CDR1 SGHVS, CDR2 FQNEAQ. The CDR3 nucleotides are TGTGCCAGCAGCCTAATACAGGGTGCCGAGCAGTACTTC. Protein: CASSLIQGAEQYF.

The gene calls are TRBV10-1 and TRBJ2-7, with D perhaps TRBD1 (6 bases). The CDR3 has 13 amino acids. Germline V CDR1 and CDR2: WNHNN, SYGVQD (reference sequence). Trimming stripped 4 bases from V and 3 bases from J, with 10 bases between. CDR3 bases: TGCGCCAGCAGTGGTGGGGGCGGCTACGAGCAGTACTTC. It codes for CASSGGGGYEQYF.

The CDR3 region is CASTEPGQGNTGELFF. CDR3 bases: TGTGCCAGTACTGAGCCGGGACAGGGGAACACCGGGGAGCTGTTTTTT. The chain combines TRBV19 with TRBJ2-2; 9 bases are a match to TRBD1. V was pared by 7 bases and J by 1 base, with 7 bases of the junction left unmatched. The germline V gene encodes CDR1 LNHDA and CDR2 SQIVND (reference sequence). This CDR3 is 16 amino acids long.

Only one count was recorded for this clone. The chain carries TRBV19 and TRBJ1-1; D is uncertain. In germline, CDR1 is LNHDA, CDR2 SQIVND (reference sequence). Trimming pared 9 bases from V and 6 bases from J, leaving 14 bases between. This CDR3 contains 12 residues. CDR3 residues: CASKSGAAEAFF. The CDR3 nucleotides read TGTGCCAGCAAATCTGGAGCCGCTGAAGCTTTCTTT.

This clone was observed a single time. CDR3 sequence: CSASLPGTGLNEQFF. The CDR3 nucleotides read TGCAGTGCTAGTCTCCCCGGGACAGGGCTTAATGAGCAGTTCTTC. This chain connects TRBV20-1 to TRBJ2-1, with 9 bases aligning to TRBD1. V was pared by 3 bases and J by 7 bases, with 10 bases of the junction left unmatched. CDR1 is DFQATT and CDR2 is SNEGSKA in the germline V gene (reference sequence). The CDR3 totals 15 residues.

V and J are TRBV12-5 and TRBJ1-2, with D possibly matching TRBD1 (5 bases). Germline CDR1 and CDR2: LGHNT and FRNRAP. V lost 2 bases to trimming and J lost 8 bases, with 15 bases between them. This CDR3 has 14 amino acids. The CDR3 region is CASGLLRQIGGYTF. The CDR3 DNA sequence: TGTGCTAGTGGTTTGTTAAGACAGATTGGCGGCTACACCTTC.

V and J are TRBV19 and TRBJ1-2, with no clear D. The CDR3 is made up of 15 amino acids. Trimming pared 7 bases from V and 4 bases from J, leaving 19 bases between. Germline V CDR1 and CDR2: LNHDA, SQIVND (reference sequence). DNA of the CDR3: TGTGCCAGTACCGTGGCGGGGTCTGTTTCCTATGGCTACACCTTC. Residues: CASTVAGSVSYGYTF.

The rearrangement uses TRBV16 and TRBJ1-5; D might be TRBD1 (5 bases). The CDR3 runs to 13 residues. V was clipped by 6 bases and J by 6 bases, with 12 bases between them. Germline-derived CDR1 and CDR2 are KGHSY and FQNENV. In nucleotides, the CDR3 is TGTGCCAGCAGTGGGGCTCTGAGTCAGCCCCAGCATTTT. This encodes CASSGALSQPQHF.

About this clone: Its ends do not fully match the called genes, so a read error is possible. This chain connects TRBV7-7 to TRBJ2-3; D is unclear. There are 13 residues in the CDR3. Germline V gene sequence: CDR1 SSHAT, CDR2 FNYEAQ (reference sequence). The CDR3, as DNA: TGTGCTAGCAGCTTAGTCGGAACAGATACGCAGTATTTT. Translation: CASSLVGTDTQYF.

The CDR3 reads CASSLAGGSNQPQHF. The CDR3 bases are TGTGCCAGCAGCTTAGCTGGGGGGTCAAATCAGCCCCAGCATTTT. The chain is built from TRBV11-2 and TRBJ1-5, with a tentative D call TRBD1 (5 bases). V lost 1 base to trimming and J lost 4 bases, with 11 bases between them. The CDR3 loop spans 15 amino acids. Germline lookup yields CDR1 SGHAT and CDR2 FQNNGV.

The rearrangement joins TRBV11-2 to TRBJ1-5, with a tentative D call TRBD1 (6 bases). Trimming left V 0 bases short and J 1 base short, with 7 bases between. Germline CDR1 is SGHAT and CDR2 is FQNNGV. The CDR3 loop spans 15 amino acids. The CDR3 here is CASSLEGASNQPQHF. The CDR3 nucleotides are TGTGCCAGCAGCTTAGAGGGGGCAAGCAATCAGCCCCAGCATTTT.

CDR3 bases: TGTGCCAGCAGCCCCGAATTGTTCTTAAATTCACCCCTCCACTTT. Protein product: CASSPELFLNSPLHF. V gene TRBV11-2 combines with J gene TRBJ1-6; D gene unclear. V was shortened by 5 bases and J by 7 bases, with 15 bases between the two germline ends. There are 15 residues in the CDR3. Germline V CDR1 and CDR2: SGHAT, FQNNGV.

In DNA form, the CDR3 reads TGTGCCAGCAGCTTGCTCGGACTATCTGGGGCCAACGTCCTGACTTTC. Translated: CASSLLGLSGANVLTF. The J gene is TRBJ2-6, the V gene TRBV5-8, with D possibly being TRBD2 (6 bases). Trimming stripped 1 base from V and 1 base from J, with 9 bases between. Germline CDR1 SGHTS, CDR2 YDEGEE. The CDR3 has 16 residues. Filled out from reference TRBV5-8 and TRBJ2-6, the complete variable domain reads EAGVTQSPTHLIKTRGQQATLRCSPISGHTSVYWYQQALGLGLQFLLWYDEGEERNRGNFPPRFSGRQFPNYSSELNVNALELEDSALYLCASSLLGLSGANVLTFGAGSRLTVL.

The chain joins TRBV2 to TRBJ2-5; D possibly corresponds to TRBD2 (7 bases). The V gene lost 6 bases and the J gene lost 1 base, with 18 bases spanning the gap. This CDR3 has 16 amino acids. Per germline, CDR1 SNHLY and CDR2 FYNNEI. CDR3 DNA sequence: TGTGCCAGCAGCTTTGCGGGGGCGAGCGGCCAAGAGACCCAGTACTTC. Protein: CASSFAGASGQETQYF.

V is TRBV12-3 or TRBV12-4 and J is TRBJ1-5, with D unresolved. The CDR3 extends over 11 amino acids. The germline V and J ends were trimmed by 5 bases and 6 bases, with 5 bases remaining between them. The CDR3 sequence is CASSDSQPQHF. The CDR3 nucleotides are TGTGCCAGCAGTGATTCTCAGCCCCAGCATTTT.

The chain combines TRBV30 with TRBJ1-4; tentatively, D is TRBD1 (5 bases). Trimming pared 1 base from V and 8 bases from J, leaving 14 bases between. CDR1 is GTSNPN, CDR2 SVGIG, per germline (reference sequence). This CDR3 is built from 14 residues. Written as DNA, the CDR3 is TGTGCCTGGAGTGGGGGGACGCCGCGGGAAAAACTGTTTTTT. This codes for CAWSGGTPREKLFF.

About this clone: Within the sample, other DNA sequences also encode this same CDR3. The J gene is TRBJ2-1, the V gene TRBV9; D possibly corresponds to TRBD2 (5 bases). The CDR3 extends over 15 amino acids. Germline assignment: CDR1 SGDLS and CDR2 YYNGEE. V was cut by 4 bases and J by 0 bases, with 11 bases left in between. The CDR3 sequence is CASSTTGSSYNEQFF. The CDR3 bases are TGTGCCAGCAGCACCACGGGGAGCTCCTACAATGAGCAGTTCTTC.

V is TRBV6-5 and J is TRBJ1-5; D possibly corresponds to TRBD1 (6 bases). The CDR3 consists of 16 residues. Germline V gene data show CDR1 as MNHEY and CDR2 as SVGAGI. The V end was cut by 0 bases, the J end by 2 bases, with 11 bases between. CDR3 nucleotides: TGTGCCAGCAGTTACTCGGGGGCAGGGGGCAATCAGCCCCAGCATTTT. The encoded protein is CASSYSGAGGNQPQHF.